The 10 T cell receptor beta chains below all came from one sample that was sequenced in a study of control samples from healthy donors and cancer patients. The data were produced by immunoSEQ multiplex PCR, yet TCRdb's version contains in-frame clones alone and is incomplete. Among about 190,000 clones listed, over 80% were seen once. Material: blood. The receptors were sampled from a man in his late teens or twenties in good health.

This chain's CDR3 is CSSGETQYF. The CDR3 nucleotides are TGCAGCTCAGGAGAGACCCAGTACTTC. The chain carries TRBV29-1 and TRBJ2-5; D uncertain. V was pared by 8 bases and J by 4 bases, with 5 bases between. The CDR3 runs to 9 residues. Per the germline V gene, CDR1 is SQVTM and CDR2 is ANQGSEA. The entire variable domain, with the rest obtained from reference TRBV29-1 and TRBJ2-5, is as follows: SAVISQKPSRDICQRGTSLTIQCQVDSQVTMMFWYRQQPGQSLTLIATANQGSEATYESGFVIDKFPISRPNLTFSTLTVSNMSPEDSSIYLCSSGETQYFGPGTRLLVL.

The chain combines TRBV10-3 with TRBJ2-5; the D is unclear. Germline V gene lookup returns CDR1 ENHRY and CDR2 SYGVKD. This CDR3 region has 15 residues. The V end lost 0 bases, the J end lost 5 bases, and 13 bases lay between the germline ends. CDR3 loop: CAISESNSWLETQYF. The CDR3 DNA is TGTGCCATCAGTGAGTCAAATAGTTGGTTGGAGACCCAGTACTTC.

V gene TRBV28 combines with J gene TRBJ2-1, with unresolved D. V lost 3 bases, J lost 5 bases, and 8 bases lay in between. Germline V gene sequence: CDR1 MDHEN, CDR2 SYDVKM. The CDR3 is 13 residues long. CDR3 protein: CASSFVRHNEQFF. The DNA for the CDR3 is TGTGCCAGCAGTTTCGTCAGGCACAATGAGCAGTTCTTC.

The chain links TRBV12-5 to TRBJ2-7, with 10 bases that match TRBD2. Trimming cost V 6 bases and J 2 bases; bases outside gene matches: 10. CDR1 and CDR2 from the germline V gene are LGHNT and FRNRAP. This CDR3 region has 16 residues. The CDR3 region is CASGTILAGEAYEQYF. CDR3 DNA sequence: TGTGCTAGTGGAACGATTCTAGCGGGGGAAGCCTACGAGCAGTACTTC. Full variable domain (missing parts from reference TRBV12-5 and TRBJ2-7): DARVTQTPRHKVTEMGQEVTMRCQPILGHNTVFWYRQTMMQGLELLAYFRNRAPLDDSGMPKDRFSAEMPDATLATLKIQPSEPRDSAVYFCASGTILAGEAYEQYFGPGTRLTVT.

The chain couples TRBV7-9 to TRBJ2-7; no clear D gene. V dropped 1 base and J dropped 6 bases, with 7 bases sitting between them. The germline V gene has CDR1 SEHNR and CDR2 FQNEAQ (reference sequence). The CDR3 length is 12 residues. CDR3 residues: CASSLENGEQYF. The CDR3 DNA is TGTGCCAGCAGCTTAGAAAACGGCGAGCAGTACTTC.

The chain uses TRBV5-1 and TRBJ1-1; TRBD1 matches at 8 bases. CDR1 is SGHRS and CDR2 is YFSETQ in the germline V gene. The CDR3 is 15 residues long. V lost 2 bases, J lost 5 bases, and 8 bases stayed unmatched. The CDR3 nucleotides read TGCGCCAGCAGCTTTTCAGGGGGCATGAGGACTGAAGCTTTCTTT. Protein product: CASSFSGGMRTEAFF.

The gene calls are TRBV27 and TRBJ1-2, with 8 nucleotides matching TRBD1. The V and J ends lost 3 bases and 8 bases, in that order; junction bases with no gene match: 5. The CDR3 has 13 residues. Per the germline V gene, CDR1 is MNHEY and CDR2 is SMNVEV (reference sequence). CDR3 DNA: TGTGCCAGCAGTTTTGCGGACAGGGCGGGCTACACCTTC. Residues: CASSFADRAGYTF.

The J gene is TRBJ2-3, the V gene TRBV27; 8 bases line up with TRBD2. This CDR3 contains 16 residues. Germline V lookup: CDR1 MNHEY, CDR2 SMNVEV (reference sequence). Trimming cost V 8 bases and J 3 bases; bases outside gene matches: 13. The CDR3 loop reads CASPGGGRGSTDTQYF. The DNA of the CDR3 is TGTGCCAGCCCGGGGGGGGGCCGCGGTTCGACAGATACGCAGTATTTT.

This clone occurred a few times. The rearrangement joins TRBV29-1 to TRBJ1-1, with D possibly being TRBD1 (6 bases). Germline CDR1 SQVTM, CDR2 ANQGSEA. With 6 bases removed from V and 0 bases from J, the gap between germline ends came to 8 bases. The CDR3 sequence is 12 residues long. As DNA, the CDR3 is TGCAGCGTCTGGACAGTGAACACTGAAGCTTTCTTT. Its translation is CSVWTVNTEAFF. The full variable domain, completed using reference TRBV29-1 and TRBJ1-1, is SAVISQKPSRDICQRGTSLTIQCQVDSQVTMMFWYRQQPGQSLTLIATANQGSEATYESGFVIDKFPISRPNLTFSTLTVSNMSPEDSSIYLCSVWTVNTEAFFGQGTRLTVV.

The chain employs TRBV2 and TRBJ2-1, with D possibly TRBD2 on 6 matching bases. The CDR3 has 15 residues. CDR1 and CDR2 from the germline V gene are SNHLY and FYNNEI. V was clipped by 3 bases and J by 4 bases, with 13 bases between them. The CDR3 spells CASSEIGTGYNEQFF. DNA of the CDR3: TGTGCCAGCAGTGAGATTGGGACTGGATACAATGAGCAGTTCTTC.